The T cell receptor beta chain described here comes from a study of untreated major depressive disorder. Study-level points and caveats: Differences in TRBV25-01 and TRBV02-01 usage did not reach significance.

Points on this clone: Its target is unknown. The CDR3 does not end in the conserved phenylalanine or tryptophan, so this is likely a read error. It is unclear where the CDR3 begins or ends on the DNA, so no DNA is shown, and the CDR3 is as TCRdb lists it.

Here immunoSEQ multiplex PCR was the method, and the copy in TCRdb shows in-frame clones only, minus some. Of 21,000 or so clones in the sample, around 87% were seen once. The V gene's germline CDR1 is MNHNS and CDR2 SASEGT. The CDR3 numbers 12 amino acids, ends counted. Each depressed patient was pairwise matched to a non-depressed control for sex, age, current smoking status and body mass index. The donors were all European-descended. Participants with major medical conditions, Axis I/II comorbidities, regular medication or illicit drug use were excluded. This chain connects TRBV6-1 to TRBJ1-1; TRBD1 is the table's D call, not checked against the DNA. The TCR sequence derives from a woman in her 30s in good health. The sequenced material came from CD4+ T cells from PBMCs. The CDR3 protein is CASRPTDSPPIS.